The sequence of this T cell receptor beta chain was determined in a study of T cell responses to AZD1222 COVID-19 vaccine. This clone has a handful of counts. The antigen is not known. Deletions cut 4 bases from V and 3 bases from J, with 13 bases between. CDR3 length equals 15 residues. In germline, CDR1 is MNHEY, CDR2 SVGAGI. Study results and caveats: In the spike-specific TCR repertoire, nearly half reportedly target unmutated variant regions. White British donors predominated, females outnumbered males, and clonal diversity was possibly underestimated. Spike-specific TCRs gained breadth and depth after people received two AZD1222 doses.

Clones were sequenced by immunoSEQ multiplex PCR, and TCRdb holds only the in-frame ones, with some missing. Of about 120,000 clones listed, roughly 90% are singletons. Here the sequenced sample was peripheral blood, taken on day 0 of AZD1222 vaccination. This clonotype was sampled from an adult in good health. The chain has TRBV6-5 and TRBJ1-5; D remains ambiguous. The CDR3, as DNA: TGTGCCAGCAGTTCCGGAGGGAATCCCAATCAGCCCCAGCATTTT. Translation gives CASSSGGNPNQPQHF.